This record concerns one TCR beta chain sequence. This entry is derived from a study of blood T cell repertoires in COVID-19. Looking at the study overall: Acute and convalescent COVID-19 samples came from the United States, Italy and Spain. PBMCs, B-cell-depleted T cells, or T cells were the source of the cDNA or gDNA that made up the material.

The CDR3 length is 15 residues. Germline V gene sequence: CDR1 GTSNPN, CDR2 SVGIG (reference sequence). J gave up 2 bases and V 3 bases, and 6 bases lay outside the gene matches. As processed by the authors: Amplification of reference gene primers provided the estimated nucleated cell counts. Generated by immunoSEQ multiplex PCR, the TCRdb table keeps only in-frame clones and is missing some. The V and J calls and clone size come from that table; D and trimming were worked out from the DNA. This table has about 210,000 clones, approximately 91% appearing once. The TCR comes from a man aged 18 to 29 with active or convalescent COVID-19. The chain uses TRBV30 and TRBJ2-5; 10 bases fit TRBD2. The sample taken for sequencing was peripheral blood. The CDR3 nucleotides are TGTGCCTGGAGGTTCGGGACTAGCGAACAAGAGACCCAGTACTTC. Its protein product is CAWRFGTSEQETQYF. The complete variable domain, with remaining parts taken from reference TRBV30 and TRBJ2-5, reads SQTIHQWPATLVQPVGSPLSLECTVEGTSNPNLYWYRQAAGRGLQLLFYSVGIGQISSEVPQNLSASRPQDRQFILSSKKLLLSDSGFYLCAWRFGTSEQETQYFGPGTRLLVL.